Following are 2 T cell receptor beta chains from one sample sequenced in a study of T-cell reconstitution after alpha-beta-depleted transplantation in children. Unique molecular identifiers were used to barcode this TCRbeta library. TCRdb reprocessed the PCR reads via MiXCR and lists one record per CDR3 protein. The sample consists of about 980,000 distinct CDR3 sequences, under 30% of them appearing once. The sample here was PBMCs, mostly from graft donor cells, taken 360 days after TCRalphabeta/CD19-depleted stem cell transplant. The receptors shown here come from a boy under two years old who had a stem cell transplant for SCID, so the T cells may come from the graft donor.

This sequence joins TRBV25-1 and TRBJ2-2; TRBD1 matches at 9 bases. V dropped 4 bases and J dropped 1; count of bases not matched to a gene: 4. In germline, CDR1 is MGHDK, CDR2 SYGVNS. The CDR3 contains 16 residues. The CDR3 loop reads CASSGPGQGNTGELFF. The DNA for the CDR3 is TGTGCCAGCAGTGGTCCGGGACAGGGGAACACCGGGGAGCTGTTTTTT.

The gene calls are TRBV12-3 or TRBV12-4 and TRBJ2-3; 7 nucleotides match TRBD2. This CDR3 contains 13 residues. With V trimmed by 7 bases and J by 8 bases, 9 bases remained unmatched. CDR3 region: CASTQNWGGTQYF. In DNA form, the CDR3 reads TGTGCCAGCACCCAAAATTGGGGGGGTACGCAGTATTTT.